Shown below are 29 T cell receptor beta chains from a single sample sequenced in a study of beta chain features in type 1 diabetes. Study findings and constraints: Across all four CD4+ subsets, people with type 1 diabetes showed modestly shorter TCRB CDR3s.

Of the isolated RNA, all was reverse transcribed, and so the sequenced material was expressed TCRB transcripts. Sequenced by immunoSEQ multiplex PCR; TCRdb stores in-frame clones only, minus some. The table lists fewer than 200,000 clones, over 9% of them singletons. No antigen has been identified for these receptors. Input material: central memory CD4+ T cells from blood. These receptors originate from a young man with type 1 diabetes.

This clone was detected only a few times. The chain uses TRBV11-2 and TRBJ2-3, with D uncertain. V was trimmed by 3 bases and J by 0 bases, leaving 10 bases between them. CDR1 and CDR2 from the germline V gene are SGHAT and FQNNGV. This CDR3 spans 15 amino acids. In DNA, the CDR3 is TGTGCCAGCAGCTTTTACAGCTCTAGCACAGATACGCAGTATTTT. It yields the protein CASSFYSSSTDTQYF.

This clone was counted a few times. The chain combines TRBV7-2 with TRBJ2-3, with 13 positions matching TRBD2. Looked up from germline, CDR1 is SGHTA and CDR2 is FQGNSA. CDR3 length equals 15 residues. Trimming removed 5 bases from V and 11 bases from J; junction bases left unmatched: 10. CDR3 in DNA: TGTGCCAGCAGCCCCCGGACTAGCGGGAGAGTGATGCAGTATTTT. This encodes CASSPRTSGRVMQYF.

The rearrangement uses TRBV2 and TRBJ2-7; a weak D match, TRBD2 (6 bases). The germline gives CDR1 SNHLY, CDR2 FYNNEI. The V gene lost 10 bases and the J gene lost 5 bases, with 12 bases spanning the gap. The CDR3 sequence is 11 residues long. This chain's CDR3 is CATLARDEQYF. CDR3 nucleotide sequence: TGTGCCACTCTAGCGAGGGACGAGCAGTACTTC.

The chain has TRBV28 and TRBJ1-2; possible D gene TRBD1, 6 bases. The germline V and J ends were trimmed by 5 bases and 5 bases, with 18 bases remaining between them. The CDR3 extends over 15 amino acids. Germline lookup yields CDR1 MDHEN and CDR2 SYDVKM. CDR3 protein: CASSESQGRGYGYTF. The CDR3 bases are TGTGCCAGCAGTGAATCACAGGGACGGGGATATGGCTACACCTTC.

The sample holds a few counts of this clone. The chain links TRBV11-2 to TRBJ2-1; 7 bases agree with TRBD2. The V and J ends lost 4 bases and 7 bases, in that order; junction bases with no gene match: 13. Germline CDR1 and CDR2: SGHAT and FQNNGV. The CDR3 is made up of 16 amino acids. CDR3 in amino acids: CASSSTTSRVGNEQFF. The CDR3 DNA follows: TGTGCCAGCAGCTCCACGACTAGCAGGGTCGGGAATGAGCAGTTCTTC. The full variable domain, with the rest looked up from reference TRBV11-2 and TRBJ2-1, is EAGVAQSPRYKIIEKRQSVAFWCNPISGHATLYWYQQILGQGPKLLIQFQNNGVVDDSQLPKDRFSAERLKGVDSTLKIQPAKLEDSAVYLCASSSTTSRVGNEQFFGPGTRLTVL.

This clone was counted at least ten times. The genes are TRBV10-3 and TRBJ2-1; 8 nucleotides match TRBD2. There are 15 residues in the CDR3. J gave up 12 bases and V 5 bases, and 15 bases lay outside the gene matches. CDR1 is ENHRY, CDR2 SYGVKD, per germline. CDR3 loop: CAISPSGSQGVRQFF. CDR3 coding DNA: TGTGCCATCAGTCCCAGCGGGAGTCAAGGGGTTAGGCAGTTCTTC.

This clone was seen a few times. The chain couples TRBV5-1 to TRBJ1-3, with 8 nucleotides matching TRBD1. The V gene end was trimmed by 0 bases and the J gene end by 3 bases; junction bases not matched to a gene: 2. The CDR3 runs 15 residues. Germline CDR1 is SGHRS and CDR2 is YFSETQ. The CDR3 DNA follows: TGCGCCAGCAGCTTGGGGACAGGGATTGGAAACACCATATATTTT. This codes for CASSLGTGIGNTIYF.

The rearrangement links TRBV18 to TRBJ2-2; 7 bases are shared with TRBD2. The trim removed 6 bases at V and 6 bases at J, leaving 10 bases unmatched. The CDR3 sequence is 15 residues long. The germline V gene encodes CDR1 KGHSH and CDR2 LQKENI. The CDR3 DNA follows: TGTGCCAGCTCCCCCGGGAGGACTTGGGCCGGGGAGCTGTTTTTT. Protein sequence: CASSPGRTWAGELFF.

This clone was observed a few times. The chain is built from TRBV5-4 and TRBJ1-2, with TRBD1 matching over 7 bases. Germline CDR1 is SGHNT and CDR2 is YYREEE (reference sequence). The V and J ends lost 4 bases and 5 bases, in that order; junction bases with no gene match: 2. This CDR3 region has 12 residues. The CDR3 DNA reads TGTGCCAGCAGCCCAGGGGGGTATGGCTACACCTTC. Translation gives CASSPGGYGYTF. The full variable domain, its missing parts supplied by reference TRBV5-4 and TRBJ1-2, is ETGVTQSPTHLIKTRGQQVTLRCSSQSGHNTVSWYQQALGQGPQFIFQYYREEENGRGNFPPRFSGLQFPNYSSELNVNALELDDSALYLCASSPGGYGYTFGSGTRLTVV.

This chain uses TRBV11-2 with TRBJ2-5, with D uncertain. Germline CDR1 reads SGHAT; CDR2 reads FQNNGV. The CDR3 extends over 14 amino acids. V was clipped by 4 bases and J by 9 bases, with 18 bases between them. As DNA, the CDR3 is TGTGCCAGCAGCTCTCCATCAAGCTTCGCTGCCCAGTACTTC. This gives the protein CASSSPSSFAAQYF.

The chain couples TRBV18 to TRBJ2-7; 8 bases fit TRBD2. The ends lost 6 bases at V and 1 base at J; junction bases unmatched: 5. Germline CDR1 reads KGHSH; CDR2 reads LQKENI. The CDR3 consists of 14 residues. CDR3: CASSGTSLSYEQYF. The DNA of the CDR3 is TGTGCCAGCTCCGGGACTAGTCTGTCCTACGAGCAGTACTTC.

This clone was seen a handful of times. The CDR3 DNA reads TGTGCCAGCGTCAGGGCAACTAATGAAAAACTGTTTTTT. Encoded protein: CASVRATNEKLFF. The chain has TRBV7-9 and TRBJ1-4; D might be TRBD1 (5 bases). The length of the CDR3 is 13 residues. Trimming took 8 bases from V and 0 from J, leaving 7 bases between them. Germline CDR1 reads SEHNR; CDR2 reads FQNEAQ (reference sequence).

The genes are TRBV10-3 and TRBJ2-7; D perhaps matches TRBD1 (5 bases). From germline, CDR1 is ENHRY and CDR2 SYGVKD. V shed 0 bases and J shed 7 bases, with 13 bases lying between them. The CDR3 runs 14 residues. CDR3 DNA: TGTGCCATCAGTGAGTCGTCAGGGAATGGGGAGCAGTACTTC. Translation: CAISESSGNGEQYF.

The gene calls are TRBV28 and TRBJ2-3; D is unresolved. V lost 7 bases and J 7 bases, leaving 9 bases between the germline ends. The CDR3 extends over 11 amino acids. Germline V CDR1 and CDR2: MDHEN, SYDVKM. CDR3 DNA sequence: TGTGCCAGCACGGAGACTCATACGCAGTATTTT. This encodes CASTETHTQYF.

The V call is TRBV4-3, the J call TRBJ2-7, with D uncertain. Germline V gene sequence: CDR1 LGHNA, CDR2 YSLEER. The CDR3 extends over 15 amino acids. V lost 0 bases, J lost 0 bases, and 9 bases lay in between. In nucleotides, the CDR3 is TGCGCCAGCAGCCAAGATTTGGAGAGCTCCTACGAGCAGTACTTC. This translates into CASSQDLESSYEQYF.

The rearrangement joins TRBV25-1 to TRBJ1-5, with TRBD1 matching 9 bases. The CDR3 has 14 residues. Germline V gene sequence: CDR1 MGHDK, CDR2 SYGVNS. J lost 4 bases, V lost 6 bases, and 4 bases had no gene match. Here the CDR3 DNA reads TGTGCCAGCAGAGGGACAGGGAATAATCAGCCCCAGCATTTT. Its translation: CASRGTGNNQPQHF.

J is TRBJ1-2 and V is TRBV5-1, with 8 positions matching TRBD1. The J segment lost 6 bases and the V segment lost 2 bases, leaving 6 bases of the junction unmatched. Looked up from germline, CDR1 is SGHRS and CDR2 is YFSETQ. This CDR3 comprises 14 residues. The CDR3 reads CASSLDRGADGYTF. As DNA, the CDR3 is TGCGCCAGCAGCTTAGACAGGGGCGCGGATGGCTACACCTTC. The variable domain in full, completed from reference TRBV5-1 and TRBJ1-2, reads KAGVTQTPRYLIKTRGQQVTLSCSPISGHRSVSWYQQTPGQGLQFLFEYFSETQRNKGNFPGRFSGRQFSNSRSEMNVSTLELGDSALYLCASSLDRGADGYTFGSGTRLTVV.

Only a few counts were recorded for this clone. The chain employs TRBV15 and TRBJ1-2; 9 nucleotides agree with TRBD1. CDR1 is LNHNV, CDR2 YYDKDF, per germline (reference sequence). The CDR3 covers 15 residues. Unmatched junction bases numbered 10, after V lost 4 bases and J lost 7 bases. The CDR3, as DNA: TGTGCCACCAGCAACTACGGGACAGGGTTATTTGGCTACACCTTC. Protein sequence: CATSNYGTGLFGYTF. The variable domain in full, completed from reference TRBV15 and TRBJ1-2, reads DAMVIQNPRYQVTQFGKPVTLSCSQTLNHNVMYWYQQKSSQAPKLLFHYYDKDFNNEADTPDNFQSRRPNTSFCFLDIRSPGLGDTAMYLCATSNYGTGLFGYTFGSGTRLTVV.

V is TRBV5-1 and J is TRBJ2-7, with 9 bases matching TRBD2. The CDR3 loop spans 14 amino acids. The germline V gene encodes CDR1 SGHRS and CDR2 YFSETQ. V was pared by 4 bases and J by 6 bases, with 8 bases of the junction left unmatched. CDR3 in DNA: TGCGCCAGCAGCCTTAGCGGGAGTGTGCTCGAGCAGTACTTC. Translated, it gives CASSLSGSVLEQYF.

The chain recombines TRBV29-1 with TRBJ2-7; D is uncertain. The length of the CDR3 is 13 residues. CDR1 and CDR2 from the germline V gene are SQVTM and ANQGSEA. V lost 4 bases and J 0 bases, leaving 10 bases between the germline ends. The CDR3 nucleotides are TGCAGCGTTGGTGTCCGTCGCTCCTACGAGCAGTACTTC. The encoded protein is CSVGVRRSYEQYF.

The chain couples TRBV28 to TRBJ2-7; a weak D match, TRBD2 (5 bases). This CDR3 region has 15 residues. Germline lookup yields CDR1 MDHEN and CDR2 SYDVKM. V gave up 0 bases and J gave up 3 bases, with 12 bases separating them. CDR3 in DNA: TGTGCCAGCAGTTTATGGGGCGGACTCAACTACGAGCAGTACTTC. It encodes CASSLWGGLNYEQYF.

The chain uses TRBV11-2 and TRBJ2-7; 12 bases are a match to TRBD2. Germline CDR1 and CDR2: SGHAT and FQNNGV. The CDR3 runs 15 residues. With 5 bases clipped from V and 3 bases from J, the junction kept 5 bases outside the gene matches. CDR3 nucleotide sequence: TGTGCCAGCAGCCCGGGACTAGCGGGCCTCTACGAGCAGTACTTC. Amino acids: CASSPGLAGLYEQYF.

This clone turned up a few times. Other nucleotide sequences from this sample produce the same CDR3. The chain has TRBV28 and TRBJ2-7; 12 bases align to TRBD2. Per germline, CDR1 MDHEN and CDR2 SYDVKM. The CDR3 is 15 residues long. V shed 5 bases, J shed 2 bases, and the junction held 4 bases outside the gene matches. The CDR3 DNA sequence: TGTGCCAGCAGTCCCCTAGCGGGAGGGCCCTACGAGCAGTACTTC. Amino acids: CASSPLAGGPYEQYF.

In nucleotides, the CDR3 is TGTGCCACCACTGAGGGGCGGGGATATGGCTACACCTTC. Its translation: CATTEGRGYGYTF. The chain uses TRBV15 and TRBJ1-2; D possibly corresponds to TRBD1 (5 bases). Germline CDR1 and CDR2: LNHNV and YYDKDF (reference sequence). There are 13 residues in the CDR3. V lost 7 bases and J 5 bases, leaving 14 bases between the germline ends.

This clone was observed at least ten times. The chain's CDR3 is CASSSRRLAGVADTQYF. The CDR3 region has the DNA TGTGCCAGCAGCTCCCGTCGTCTAGCGGGAGTGGCAGATACGCAGTATTTT. V and J are TRBV7-8 and TRBJ2-3, with 10 bases lining up with TRBD2. Germline assignment: CDR1 SGHVS and CDR2 FQNEAQ. V lost 4 bases to trimming and J lost 4 bases; unmatched junction nucleotides: 11. The CDR3 length is 17 residues.

This clone was counted a few times. The chain has TRBV6-6 and TRBJ1-5; D not resolved. The length of the CDR3 is 13 residues. V lost 2 bases and J lost 3, with 5 bases in between. Per the germline V gene, CDR1 is MNHNY and CDR2 is SVGAGI (reference sequence). Here the CDR3 DNA reads TGTGCCAGCAGTTACGGAGCCAATCAGCCCCAGCATTTT. This sequence encodes CASSYGANQPQHF.

The table lists this clone with a few counts. The chain carries TRBV6-1 and TRBJ2-7; D is perhaps TRBD1 (6 bases). This CDR3 is built from 14 residues. With 6 bases removed from V and 5 bases from J, the gap between germline ends came to 17 bases. CDR1 is MNHNS, CDR2 SASEGT, per germline. This chain's CDR3 is CASRSTGQYDEQYF. DNA for the CDR3: TGTGCCAGCAGATCGACCGGACAGTACGACGAGCAGTACTTC.

This clone occurred a few times. The chain is built from TRBV30 and TRBJ1-4; 9 bases align to TRBD1. Germline-derived CDR1 and CDR2 are GTSNPN and SVGIG (reference sequence). The CDR3 spans 16 residues. V trimming: 1 base; J trimming: 5 bases; junction bases outside the gene matches: 8. In nucleotides, the CDR3 is TGTGCCTGGAGTGCGGATCGGACAGGGGTAAATGAAAAACTGTTTTTT. Translating it yields CAWSADRTGVNEKLFF.

This rearrangement joins TRBV30 to TRBJ1-2; D possibly corresponds to TRBD1 (5 bases). The CDR3 is 14 residues long. V dropped 1 base and J dropped 6 bases, with 15 bases sitting between them. The germline V gene has CDR1 GTSNPN and CDR2 SVGIG (reference sequence). The CDR3 DNA reads TGTGCCTGGAGTGCTGATTCGACAGAAAATGGCTACACCTTC. Amino acid sequence: CAWSADSTENGYTF.